Each of the 9 T cell receptor beta chains below was sequenced from the same sample in a study of chemoradiotherapy in HPV16-positive cancers. Profiled with immunoSEQ multiplex PCR; TCRdb holds only in-frame clones, not every one. The sample gives over 6,500 clones, roughly four fifths of which show up once; over 5% is in the top ten. The specimen comprised tumor tissue, sampled from a patient who underwent chemoradiotherapy. Receptors originate from a human donor with HPV-associated anogenital cancer.

The V and J genes are TRBV2 and TRBJ1-6; 8 positions agree with TRBD1. The germline gives CDR1 SNHLY, CDR2 FYNNEI. V trimming: 3 bases; J trimming: 6 bases; junction bases outside the gene matches: 13. The CDR3 loop spans 18 amino acids. CDR3 DNA: TGTGCCAGCAGTGAGGGGCCGACAGGGGAATTGAGTAATTCACCCCTCCACTTT. It is translated as CASSEGPTGELSNSPLHF. The full variable domain, in which reference TRBV2 and TRBJ1-6 provide the parts outside the CDR3, is EPEVTQTPSHQVTQMGQEVILRCVPISNHLYFYWYRQILGQKVEFLVSFYNNEISEKSEIFDDQFSVERPDGSNFTLKIRSTKLEDSAMYFCASSEGPTGELSNSPLHFGNGTRLTVT.

The V and J genes are TRBV25-1 and TRBJ1-1, with D perhaps matching TRBD1 (5 bases). Looked up from germline, CDR1 is MGHDK and CDR2 is SYGVNS. The CDR3 consists of 14 residues. Trimming removed 4 bases from V and 6 bases from J, with 15 bases in between. The DNA for the CDR3 is TGTGCCAGCAGTGTCCCCGGGACGAGGTCTGAAGCTTTCTTT. The encoded protein is CASSVPGTRSEAFF.

V is TRBV9 and J is TRBJ2-3, with D possibly TRBD2 on 5 matching bases. The CDR3 extends over 16 amino acids. Germline CDR1 is SGDLS and CDR2 is YYNGEE. Trimming pared 0 bases from V and 4 bases from J, leaving 15 bases between. DNA for the CDR3: TGTGCCAGCAGCGTAGCTACCCCCCTCGGGGCAGATACGCAGTATTTT. It encodes CASSVATPLGADTQYF.

The CDR3 DNA follows: TGTGCCGGAACTGGACAAGAGTTCGGCTCACCCCTCCACTTT. Protein: CAGTGQEFGSPLHF. J is TRBJ1-6 and V is TRBV2, with D possibly TRBD1 on 5 matching bases. CDR1 and CDR2 from the germline V gene are SNHLY and FYNNEI. The ends were cut back, 11 bases at V and 10 bases at J, with 21 bases in the middle. The CDR3 contains 14 residues.

The V gene is TRBV27, the J gene TRBJ1-5; unclear D gene. There are 12 residues in the CDR3. V lost 4 bases to trimming and J lost 7 bases, with 8 bases between them. Germline V gene sequence: CDR1 MNHEY, CDR2 SMNVEV (reference sequence). CDR3 protein: CASSSGPQPQHF. The DNA for the CDR3 is TGTGCCAGCAGTTCCGGACCCCAGCCCCAGCATTTT.

This clone was detected only once. This chain's CDR3 is CASSPLDRPGNEKLFF. CDR3 in DNA: TGTGCCAGCAGTCCCCTGGACAGACCAGGAAATGAAAAACTGTTTTTT. The chain combines TRBV28 with TRBJ1-4; the D gene is possibly TRBD1 (6 bases). CDR3 length equals 16 residues. CDR1 and CDR2 from the germline V gene are MDHEN and SYDVKM. The V and J ends lost 5 bases and 5 bases respectively, with 18 bases between them.

This clone showed up just a few times. The V call is TRBV27, the J call TRBJ2-3; 7 bases match TRBD1. The junction had 9 bases not matched to a gene; V was cut back by 3 bases and J by 3 bases. CDR3 length equals 16 residues. Germline V lookup: CDR1 MNHEY, CDR2 SMNVEV (reference sequence). CDR3 nucleotides: TGTGCCAGCAGTTTCGTCTCGACAGGGTTTACAGATACGCAGTATTTT. Amino acids: CASSFVSTGFTDTQYF.

CDR3 loop: CASSLEARTGSTDTQYF. The DNA for the CDR3 is TGCGCCAGCAGCTTGGAGGCTAGGACAGGGAGCACAGATACGCAGTATTTT. The rearrangement links TRBV5-1 to TRBJ2-3, with 8 nucleotides matching TRBD1. Germline assignment: CDR1 SGHRS and CDR2 YFSETQ. The junction had 6 bases not matched to a gene; V was cut back by 0 bases and J by 0 bases. The CDR3 runs to 17 residues.

This clone was counted a few times. This chain connects TRBV6-1 to TRBJ1-1; 7 bases agree with TRBD1. With 1 base clipped from V and 3 bases from J, the junction kept 2 bases outside the gene matches. CDR1 is MNHNS and CDR2 is SASEGT in the germline V gene. The length of the CDR3 is 14 residues. The CDR3 sequence is CASSEGQGHTEAFF. Written as DNA, the CDR3 is TGTGCCAGCAGTGAAGGACAGGGCCACACTGAAGCTTTCTTT.